This T cell receptor beta chain was captured by sequencing in a study of T cells in Graves' hyperthyroidism and ophthalmopathy. To note about this clonotype: What it binds is not known.

Study results and limitations: Ophthalmopathy was identified by the model a median about 6.4 months ahead of onset.

Stable Graves' hyperthyroidism meant no ophthalmopathy progression within 18 months. Orbital computed tomography and thyroid ultrasound, together with serum TRAb and thyroxine and clinical symptoms, were used for diagnoses. Per the germline V gene, CDR1 is LGHDT and CDR2 is YNNKEL (reference sequence). V gave up 4 bases and J gave up 4 bases; unmatched junction bases: 11. There are 16 residues in the CDR3. Authors of the study amplified TCR beta CDR3 regions from RNA transcripts. When the TCR CDR3 underwent first-round RT-PCR, the HTBI primer set was used. TCRdb re-derived calls from the multiplex PCR reads in MiXCR, one entry per CDR3 protein. The sample has 300,000 to 450,000 distinct CDR3 sequences; 20% to 25% are singletons.

This TCR came from a man in his fifties or sixties with Graves' hyperthyroidism. Sequencing used blood. V gene TRBV3-1 combines with J gene TRBJ2-7, with 9 bases matching TRBD2. The CDR3: CASSPALTSGCYEQYF. The CDR3 bases are TGTGCCAGCAGCCCCGCCCTCACTAGCGGGTGTTACGAGCAGTACTTC.